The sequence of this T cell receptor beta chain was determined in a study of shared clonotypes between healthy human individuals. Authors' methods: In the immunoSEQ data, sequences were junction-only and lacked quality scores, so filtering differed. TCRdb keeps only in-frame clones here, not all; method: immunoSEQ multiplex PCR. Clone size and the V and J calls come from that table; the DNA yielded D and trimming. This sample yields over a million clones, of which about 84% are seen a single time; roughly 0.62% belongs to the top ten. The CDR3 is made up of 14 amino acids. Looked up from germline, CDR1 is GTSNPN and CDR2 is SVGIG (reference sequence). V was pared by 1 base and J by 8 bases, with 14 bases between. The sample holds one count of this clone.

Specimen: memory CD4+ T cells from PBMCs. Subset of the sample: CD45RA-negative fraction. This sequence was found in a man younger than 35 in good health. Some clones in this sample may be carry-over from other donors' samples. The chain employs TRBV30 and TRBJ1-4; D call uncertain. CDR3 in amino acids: CAWSAFIADEKLFF. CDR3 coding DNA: TGTGCCTGGAGTGCTTTCATAGCGGACGAAAAACTGTTTTTT.